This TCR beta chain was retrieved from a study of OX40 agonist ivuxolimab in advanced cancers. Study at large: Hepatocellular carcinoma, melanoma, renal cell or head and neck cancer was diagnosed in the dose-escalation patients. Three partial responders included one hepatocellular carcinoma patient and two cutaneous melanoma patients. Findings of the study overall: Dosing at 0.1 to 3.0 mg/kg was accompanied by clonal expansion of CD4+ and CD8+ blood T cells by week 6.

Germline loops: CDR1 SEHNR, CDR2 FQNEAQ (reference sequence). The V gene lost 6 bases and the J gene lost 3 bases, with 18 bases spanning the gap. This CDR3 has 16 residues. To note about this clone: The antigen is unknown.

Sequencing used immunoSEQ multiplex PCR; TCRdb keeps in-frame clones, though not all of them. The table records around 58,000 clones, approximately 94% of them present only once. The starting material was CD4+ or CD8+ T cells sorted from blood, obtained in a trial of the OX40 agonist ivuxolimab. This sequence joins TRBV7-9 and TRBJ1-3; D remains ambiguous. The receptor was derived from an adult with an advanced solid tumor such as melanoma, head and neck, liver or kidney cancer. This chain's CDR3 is CASRSTTAGDGNTIYF. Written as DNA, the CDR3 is TGTGCCAGCAGGAGTACGACGGCTGGGGATGGAAACACCATATATTTT.